Listed below are T cell receptor beta chains from one sample, sequenced in a study of T cell responses to AZD1222 COVID-19 vaccine. Sequencing was performed with immunoSEQ multiplex PCR; in TCRdb, only in-frame clones are kept and a portion is missing. The sample carries 150,000 to 200,000 clones, 90% to 95% recorded once. This material consisted of peripheral blood, taken on day 0 of AZD1222 vaccination. These receptors were collected from an adult in good health. Both conserved end residues are part of each CDR3. The D gene is left open where the match is weak. The size entry is marked missing in some rows and otherwise reads once, few, many or a size class.

>-|TRBV2|TRBJ2-1|TRBD1
TGTGCCAGCAGCCAGGGACAGCTTCACAATGAGCAGTTCTTC
CASSQGQLHNEQFF
>-|TRBV15|TRBJ2-1|TRBD2
TGTGCCACCAGGTTTAGGCTTACTCCGGGACTAGCGGAGATAAATGAGCAGTTCTTC
CATRFRLTPGLAEINEQFF
>-|TRBV28|TRBJ2-3|TRBD2
TGTGCCAGCAGTTTCTGGGGCGGGAGTAGTACGCAGTATTTT
CASSFWGGSSTQYF
>-|TRBV4-1|TRBJ1-4|-
TGCGCCAGCAGCCAAGAGTGGTCTGCAACTAATGAAAAACTGTTTTTT
CASSQEWSATNEKLFF
>-|TRBV3-1/TRBV3-2|TRBJ1-5|-
TGTGCCAGCAGCCAAGATCTTGGAAATCAGCCCCAGCATTTT
CASSQDLGNQPQHF
>few|TRBV5-1|TRBJ2-7|-
TGCGCCAGCAGCTTGGTCCAGACCTCCTACGAGCAGTACTTC
CASSLVQTSYEQYF
>-|TRBV19|TRBJ1-6|-
TGTGCCAGTAGTATAGGACAGAGCTCCTATAATTCACCCCTCCACTTT
CASSIGQSSYNSPLHF
>-|TRBV7-6|TRBJ1-2|-
TGTGCCAGCAGCCCGGACACCAACGCCTTAAACTATGGCTACACCTTC
CASSPDTNALNYGYTF
>-|TRBV6-5|TRBJ2-1|-
TGTGCCAGCGCCGTGGGATCCTACAATGAGCAGTTCTTC
CASAVGSYNEQFF
>-|TRBV27|TRBJ1-1|TRBD1
TGTGCCAGTAGGACAGGGGGTAGATACACTGAAGCTTTCTTT
CASRTGGRYTEAFF
>-|TRBV7-2|TRBJ2-7|-
TGTGCCAGCAGTTCTCCAGGGAACCACTACGAGCAGTACTTC
CASSSPGNHYEQYF
>-|TRBV7-3|TRBJ2-5|TRBD2
TGTGCCAGCAGCTTAATCGGACTAGCGGGACAAGAGACCCAGTACTTC
CASSLIGLAGQETQYF
>many|TRBV27|TRBJ1-2|-
TGTGCCAGCAGTTTTTCTGGGGTGCGCGCTGGCTACACCTTC
CASSFSGVRAGYTF
>-|TRBV27|TRBJ2-7|-
TGTGCCAGCAGTCCCGGGGGCTACGAGCAGTACTTC
CASSPGGYEQYF
>-|TRBV7-9|TRBJ1-2|-
TGTGCCAGCAGCTCTGGGGCTTATGGCTACACCTTC
CASSSGAYGYTF
>-|TRBV10-3|TRBJ1-2|TRBD1
TGTGCCATCAGTGAGACAGGGGCATCAGTACATGGCTACACCTTC
CAISETGASVHGYTF
>-|TRBV11-2|TRBJ2-7|-
TGTGCCAGCAGCTTAGTCGGGTTCACCTACGAGCAGTACTTC
CASSLVGFTYEQYF
>-|TRBV11-2|TRBJ1-2|TRBD1
TGTGCCAGCAGCTTAGACAACAGGGGTTATGGCTACACCTTC
CASSLDNRGYGYTF
>-|TRBV18|TRBJ1-2|-
TGTGCCAGCTCACCCCCGGGAACTAACTATGGCTACACCTTC
CASSPPGTNYGYTF
>-|TRBV19|TRBJ2-1|TRBD1
TGTGCCAGTAGTATCATAGGGGGCGCCGACAATGAGCAGTTCTTC
CASSIIGGADNEQFF
>-|TRBV28|TRBJ2-2|-
TGTGCCAGCAGTTTCCCTGCCCTTTCGGGCACCGGGGAGCTGTTTTTT
CASSFPALSGTGELFF
>-|TRBV11-2|TRBJ1-3|-
TGTGCCAGCAGCCCCCCGGGACACTCTGGAAACACCATATATTTT
CASSPPGHSGNTIYF
>once|TRBV20-1|TRBJ1-5|-
TGCAGTGCTACCGGGGGACAGCCCCAGCATTTT
CSATGGQPQHF
>-|TRBV19|TRBJ2-7|-
TGTGCCAGTAGGCCGGACCCACAGTCCTACGAGCAGTACTTC
CASRPDPQSYEQYF
>-|TRBV14|TRBJ2-6|TRBD1
TGTGCCAGCAGCCCTTGGGGACAGGGGAATCTCGGGGCCAACGTCCTGACTTTC
CASSPWGQGNLGANVLTF
>-|TRBV11-3|TRBJ2-3|-
TGTGCCAGCAGCTTAGCGGCCCGCACCGATACGCAGTATTTT
CASSLAARTDTQYF
>-|TRBV7-3|TRBJ1-1|-
TGTGCCAGCAGCCCCCGGGGGGGAGTTGAAGCTTTCTTT
CASSPRGGVEAFF
>-|TRBV12-3/TRBV12-4|TRBJ2-2|TRBD2
TGTGCCAGCAGTTTTGCGGGAGGCCCCCTGTTTTTT
CASSFAGGPLFF
>few|TRBV19|TRBJ2-7|TRBD2
TGTGCCAGTAGTTTGGCGGGAGGTGGATCCTACGAGCAGTACTTC
CASSLAGGGSYEQYF
>-|TRBV30|TRBJ2-1|-
TGTGCCTCGGATCTGGGGGAGAACTACAATGAGCAGTTCTTC
CASDLGENYNEQFF
>once|TRBV16|TRBJ1-5|-
TGTGCCAGCAGCCAATTGGCAGCCTTCTCAGCTAGCAATCAGCCCCAGCATTTT
CASSQLAAFSASNQPQHF
>-|TRBV2|TRBJ1-5|TRBD1
TGTGCCAGCAGGGACAGGGCCAACCAGCCCCAGCATTTT
CASRDRANQPQHF
>-|TRBV29-1|TRBJ2-5|TRBD2
TGCAGCGTGGGGACTAGCGGGAGTGAGACCCAGTACTTC
CSVGTSGSETQYF
>-|TRBV19|TRBJ2-5|TRBD1
TGTGCCAGTAGTCTTACTTGGACAGGGCAAGAGACCCAGTACTTC
CASSLTWTGQETQYF
>-|TRBV11-2|TRBJ1-4|TRBD1
TGTGCCAGCAGCTTAGAACTAAGACAGGGGCGCGAAAAACTGTTTTTT
CASSLELRQGREKLFF
>-|TRBV28|TRBJ2-7|TRBD1
TGTGCCAGCAGCCGGGACAGGGCCAAATACTACGAGCAGTACTTC
CASSRDRAKYYEQYF
>-|TRBV27|TRBJ2-7|-
TGTGCCAGCAGTCCGCCGACAAGACCCTACGAGCAGTACTTC
CASSPPTRPYEQYF
>-|TRBV3-1/TRBV3-2|TRBJ2-5|TRBD1
TGTGCCAGCAGCACCCGACAGGGGAAGGAGACCCAGTACTTC
CASSTRQGKETQYF
>-|TRBV6-4|TRBJ2-3|TRBD2
TGTGCCAGCAGTGACGAGGCGGGAGGGCCAGATACGCAGTATTTT
CASSDEAGGPDTQYF
>once|TRBV3-1/TRBV3-2|TRBJ1-4|-
TGTGCCAGCAGCCCGACAGTTTACAATGAAAAACTGTTTTTT
CASSPTVYNEKLFF
>-|TRBV27|TRBJ2-1|-
TGTGCCAGCAGAAGGAGCAGGAGGACCTACAATGAGCAGTTCTTC
CASRRSRRTYNEQFF
>-|TRBV3-1/TRBV3-2|TRBJ1-2|TRBD1
TGTGCCAGCAGCCAAGTGGCAGGGGGCCCTTATGGCTACACCTTC
CASSQVAGGPYGYTF
>-|TRBV18|TRBJ1-2|-
TGTGCCAGCTCACCCGGGACTCTTATTAACTATGGCTACACCTTC
CASSPGTLINYGYTF
>-|TRBV7-3|TRBJ2-3|-
TGTGCCAGCAGCTTACGGGTACAGGCAGATACGCAGTATTTT
CASSLRVQADTQYF
>-|TRBV27|TRBJ2-4|-
TGTGCCAGCAGTCCGAGTCAGGTGGGGGAGGTCAAAAACATTCAGTACTTC
CASSPSQVGEVKNIQYF